This T cell receptor beta chain was observed in a study of breast tumors, draining lymph nodes, adjacent tissues. TCRdb recomputed calls from the multiplex PCR reads with MiXCR, one row per CDR3 protein. Of about 140,000 distinct CDR3 sequences listed, 20% to 25% are singletons. This clonotype was picked up many times. Antigen specificity is unknown. Breast cancer patients provided tissue from their axillary draining lymph nodes. Whole-study findings and limits: The lymph node origin of tumor T cells was framed as consistent with a hypothesis, not demonstrated. Most tumor T cells seemingly derive from lymph node, then expand in tumor. Tumor repertoires ranked between lymph nodes and nontumor tissue in diversity, with V and J gene preferences.

Sample: axillary lymph node tissue. This sequence was found in a female donor with breast cancer. Some clones in this sample may be carry-over from other donors' samples.

Written as DNA, the CDR3 is TGCGCCAGCAGCCAAGGACAGCCTTATGAAAAACTGTTTTTT. Translation: CASSQGQPYEKLFF. The rearrangement joins TRBV4-1 to TRBJ1-4, with a tentative D call TRBD1 (5 bases). The CDR3 sequence is 14 residues long. Germline lookup yields CDR1 MGHRA and CDR2 YSYEKL. The V gene lost 1 base and the J gene lost 6 bases, with 9 bases spanning the gap.